What follows is one T cell receptor (beta chain) and its context. The antigen is undetermined. The V end lost 1 base, the J end lost 4 bases, and 14 bases lay between the germline ends. This CDR3 has 15 amino acids. In germline, CDR1 is SGHKS, CDR2 YYEKEE (reference sequence). TCRdb keeps only in-frame clones here, not all; method: immunoSEQ multiplex PCR. The table includes 120,000 or so clones, roughly 90% detected once. These data are taken from a study of T cell responses to AZD1222 COVID-19 vaccine. Study outcomes and limitations: Unmutated variant regions are reportedly the target of nearly half of TCRs that are spike-specific. In all cases, repertoires were sampled only after the peak T cell response. Recipients of AZD1222 seropositive at baseline numbered only 6 or 7. Donor demographics were predominantly white British with a female majority; clonal diversity may be underestimated.

This sample comprised peripheral blood, obtained 28 days after the second AZD1222 dose. The chain recombines TRBV5-5 with TRBJ1-2; D is uncertain. The TCR comes from an adult who received the AZD1222 COVID-19 vaccine. In DNA form, the CDR3 reads TGTGCCAGCAGCTTGCTGGACGGAAACCCCTATGGCTACACCTTC. Translation gives CASSLLDGNPYGYTF.